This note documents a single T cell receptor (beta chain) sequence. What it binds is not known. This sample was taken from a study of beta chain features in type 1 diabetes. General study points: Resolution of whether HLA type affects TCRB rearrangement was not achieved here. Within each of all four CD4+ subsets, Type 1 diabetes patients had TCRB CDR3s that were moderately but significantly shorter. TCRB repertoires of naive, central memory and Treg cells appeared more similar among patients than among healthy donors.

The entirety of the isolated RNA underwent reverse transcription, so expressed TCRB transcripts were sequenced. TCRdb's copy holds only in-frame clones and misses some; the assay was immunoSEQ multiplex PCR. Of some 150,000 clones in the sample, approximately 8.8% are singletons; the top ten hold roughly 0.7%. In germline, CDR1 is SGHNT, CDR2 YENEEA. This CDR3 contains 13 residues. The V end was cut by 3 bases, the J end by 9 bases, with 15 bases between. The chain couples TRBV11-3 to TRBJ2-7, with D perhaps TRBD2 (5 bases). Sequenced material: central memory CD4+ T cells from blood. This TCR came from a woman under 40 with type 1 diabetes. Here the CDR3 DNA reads TGTGCCAGCAGCTTGGACGGGGATCTGCGGCAGTACTTC. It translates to CASSLDGDLRQYF.